Sequencing of this T cell receptor (beta chain) was carried out in a study of cytomegalovirus exposure and HLA in healthy donors. About the research overall: Counted in an early data release were approximately 85 million unique TCRs from HLA-typed donors. The study's findings and limits: Per a later analysis, 15,000 to 20,000 TCR beta sequences showed association with HLA alleles at 0.05 false discovery rate. Relative to equally common others, HLA-associated TCR beta chains showed greater clonal expansion in a later analysis. The authors considered a cluster of highly shared sequence variants likely to be a sequencing artifact.

CDR3 length: 16 residues. V was cut by 3 bases and J by 0 bases, with 16 bases left in between. CDR1 is SGHTS, CDR2 YDEGEE, per germline. In the PCR, 60 Vbeta and 13 Jbeta primers were used. Profiled with immunoSEQ multiplex PCR; TCRdb holds only in-frame clones, not every one. The top ten clones hold 1% to 1.5% of a sample with 130,000 to 150,000 clones, roughly 73% of them seen once. This clone was found a few times. As yet, its antigen is unknown. Sequencing used PBMCs. This receptor was identified in a woman in her thirties or forties in good health and CMV-seronegative. This chain connects TRBV5-8 to TRBJ2-7, with D maybe TRBD2 (5 bases). The chain's CDR3 is CASSSRLNLNSYEQYF. CDR3 nucleotides: TGTGCCAGCAGCTCTCGACTAAATCTCAACTCCTACGAGCAGTACTTC.